What follows are 15 T cell receptor beta chains derived from one specimen sequenced in a study of post-analysis software for immune sequencing data. Broader study findings: Roughly 5 TRBV segments occurring more often in patients than controls included TRBV5-6, TRBV5-1 and TRBV20-1.

Tagging with unique molecular identifiers was a feature of the TCR beta cDNA libraries. One entry per CDR3 protein, called by TCRdb with MiXCR from the PCR reads. This sample has about 800,000 distinct CDR3 sequences, with 25% to 30% found just once. No antigens are known for them. The sequenced material came from blood. These receptors originate from a girl aged 10-17 years with multiple sclerosis.

There are a few counts of this clonotype. The rearrangement joins TRBV28 to TRBJ2-3; no firm D call. V shed 5 bases and J shed 1 base, with 13 bases lying between them. The CDR3 consists of 15 residues. CDR1 and CDR2 (germline): MDHEN, SYDVKM. CDR3 sequence reads: CASSPLEVGTDTQYF. As DNA, the CDR3 is TGTGCCAGCAGTCCCCTCGAGGTCGGCACAGATACGCAGTATTTT. The variable domain in full, with the rest retrieved from reference TRBV28 and TRBJ2-3, is DVKVTQSSRYLVKRTGEKVFLECVQDMDHENMFWYRQDPGLGLRLIYFSYDVKMKEKGDIPEGYSVSREKKERFSLILESASTNQTSMYLCASSPLEVGTDTQYFGPGTRLTVL.

This clonotype was observed at least ten times. The V gene is TRBV15, the J gene TRBJ2-3, with D perhaps given as TRBD1 or TRBD2 (6 bases each). V lost 3 bases and J lost 5, with 12 bases in between. The CDR3 is 14 amino acids. Per germline, CDR1 LNHNV and CDR2 YYDKDF (reference sequence). CDR3 in DNA: TGTGCCACCAGCAGGGGGGGCCCCCAAGATACGCAGTATTTT. Translation: CATSRGGPQDTQYF.

This clonotype was observed a few times. The genes are TRBV27 and TRBJ1-2; 12 nucleotides match TRBD1. The CDR3 sequence is 13 residues long. CDR1 is MNHEY and CDR2 is SMNVEV in the germline V gene (reference sequence). Trimming at V came to 6 bases and at J to 8 bases, leaving 4 bases not matched to a gene. Written as DNA, the CDR3 is TGTGCCAGCAGGGGACAGGGGGCCTTCGGCTACACCTTC. As protein: CASRGQGAFGYTF.

This clonotype was seen a handful of times. The rearrangement joins TRBV29-1 to TRBJ2-1; D gene ambiguous. V lost 5 bases to trimming and J lost 6 bases, with 11 bases between them. The CDR3 contains 12 residues. Germline V gives CDR1 SQVTM, CDR2 ANQGSEA. DNA of the CDR3: TGCAGCGTTACAGTTTCGGGCAATGAGCAGTTCTTC. This encodes CSVTVSGNEQFF.

This clonotype showed up just a few times. This sequence joins TRBV7-9 and TRBJ2-5, with D perhaps matching TRBD2 (5 bases). Germline assignment: CDR1 SEHNR and CDR2 FQNEAQ (reference sequence). V was shortened by 4 bases and J by 1 base, with 13 bases between the two germline ends. The length of the CDR3 is 15 residues. In nucleotides, the CDR3 is TGTGCCAGCAGCTCTCCGACTGGGAGCCAAGAGACCCAGTACTTC. Its protein product is CASSSPTGSQETQYF. The full variable domain, rest sourced from reference TRBV7-9 and TRBJ2-5, is DTGVSQNPRHKITKRGQNVTFRCDPISEHNRLYWYRQTLGQGPEFLTYFQNEAQLEKSRLLSDRFSAERPKGSFSTLEIQRTEQGDSAMYLCASSSPTGSQETQYFGPGTRLLVL.

This clonotype has more than one count but fewer than ten. The chain is built from TRBV3-1 and TRBJ1-4; 7 bases fit TRBD1. After removal of 1 base from V and 4 bases from J, the junction contained 6 bases not matched to a gene. Germline CDR1 is LGHDT and CDR2 is YNNKEL (reference sequence). The CDR3 length is 16 residues. The CDR3 DNA sequence: TGTGCCAGCAGCCAAGTAAGGGGACAGTTTAATGAAAAACTGTTTTTT. This codes for CASSQVRGQFNEKLFF.

This clonotype was seen ten or more times. V is TRBV7-2 and J is TRBJ2-7; no clear D. Germline V CDR1 and CDR2: SGHTA, FQGNSA. V was shortened by 5 bases and J by 0 bases, with 11 bases between the two germline ends. This CDR3 has 14 residues. The CDR3 sequence: CASSPTLSSYEQYF. The DNA of the CDR3 is TGTGCCAGCAGCCCTACCTTAAGCTCCTACGAGCAGTACTTC.

The chain recombines TRBV9 with TRBJ2-1, with TRBD2 matching 12 bases. V lost 0 bases to trimming and J lost 6 bases; unmatched junction nucleotides: 19. The CDR3 consists of 21 residues. The germline V gene encodes CDR1 SGDLS and CDR2 YYNGEE. The CDR3 DNA reads TGTGCCAGCAGCGTAGAGGTCTGGGGTGGGTCGTCTAGCGGGAGGGGCAATGAGCAGTTCTTC. Amino acid sequence: CASSVEVWGGSSSGRGNEQFF. Drawing the rest from reference TRBV9 and TRBJ2-1, the complete variable domain is DSGVTQTPKHLITATGQRVTLRCSPRSGDLSVYWYQQSLDQGLQFLIQYYNGEERAKGNILERFSAQQFPDLHSELNLSSLELGDSALYFCASSVEVWGGSSSGRGNEQFFGPGTRLTVL.

The sample holds a few counts of this clonotype. The V and J genes are TRBV27 and TRBJ2-1; 10 bases are a match to TRBD2. The V gene's germline CDR1 is MNHEY and CDR2 SMNVEV (reference sequence). This CDR3 comprises 19 residues. The ends lost 4 bases at V and 10 bases at J; junction bases unmatched: 22. CDR3 sequence (DNA): TGTGCCAGCAGTTCCGCCACAGGGTTCGGGCTAGCGGGAGTCCGGGAGCAGTTCTTC. Encoded protein: CASSSATGFGLAGVREQFF.

Many counts were recorded for this clonotype. The gene calls are TRBV7-2 and TRBJ2-7, with 8 bases aligning to TRBD2. The germline CDR1 and CDR2 sequences are SGHTA and FQGNSA. Trimming cost V 7 bases and J 6 bases; bases outside gene matches: 11. This CDR3 region has 14 residues. This chain's CDR3 is CASNQAGEVSEQYF. CDR3 coding DNA: TGTGCCAGCAACCAAGCGGGAGAGGTCTCCGAGCAGTACTTC. Full variable domain (outside the CDR3, taken from reference TRBV7-2 and TRBJ2-7): GAGVSQSPSNKVTEKGKDVELRCDPISGHTALYWYRQSLGQGLEFLIYFQGNSAPDKSGLPSDRFSAERTGGSVSTLTIQRTQQEDSAVYLCASNQAGEVSEQYFGPGTRLTVT.

The CDR3 DNA follows: TGTGCCAGCAGCTCACGGGAACAGGGTGTCTCCGCTGAAGCTTTCTTT. The encoded protein is CASSSREQGVSAEAFF. V is TRBV7-9 and J is TRBJ1-1; D may be TRBD1 (6 bases). CDR1 and CDR2 from the germline V gene are SEHNR and FQNEAQ (reference sequence). CDR3 size: 16 residues. Between the trimmed V and J ends, which lost 4 bases and 6 bases, there was a span of 21 bases.

V and J are TRBV29-1 and TRBJ2-1; 7 positions agree with TRBD1. The trim removed 7 bases at V and 10 bases at J, leaving 10 bases unmatched. Germline V lookup: CDR1 SQVTM, CDR2 ANQGSEA. The length of the CDR3 is 12 residues. The CDR3 is CSATDRRDEQFF. The CDR3 bases are TGCAGCGCCACGGACAGGAGAGACGAGCAGTTCTTC.

This clonotype came up many times. The genes are TRBV6-6 and TRBJ2-5; perhaps TRBD2 as D (6 bases). This CDR3 comprises 12 residues. The V end was cut by 6 bases, the J end by 8 bases, with 13 bases between. Germline V gene data show CDR1 as MNHNY and CDR2 as SVGAGI (reference sequence). CDR3 DNA: TGTGCCAGCAGCCAGGCCGGGGGTACCCAGTACTTC. Protein sequence: CASSQAGGTQYF.

This sequence joins TRBV29-1 and TRBJ2-3; 11 nucleotides line up with TRBD2. The CDR3 is 12 residues long. Germline-derived CDR1 and CDR2 are SQVTM and ANQGSEA. The trim removed 6 bases at V and 8 bases at J, leaving 4 bases unmatched. Here the CDR3 DNA reads TGCAGCGTACTAGCGGGAGAACCTACGCAGTATTTT. This encodes CSVLAGEPTQYF.

This clonotype showed up just a few times. CDR3 protein: CASRGNGVGYTF. The CDR3, as DNA: TGTGCCAGCAGGGGGAATGGGGTTGGCTACACCTTC. The V call is TRBV6-5, the J call TRBJ1-2; D not resolved. V was cut by 6 bases and J by 7 bases, with 12 bases left in between. Germline V lookup: CDR1 MNHEY, CDR2 SVGAGI. CDR3 length: 12 amino acids.